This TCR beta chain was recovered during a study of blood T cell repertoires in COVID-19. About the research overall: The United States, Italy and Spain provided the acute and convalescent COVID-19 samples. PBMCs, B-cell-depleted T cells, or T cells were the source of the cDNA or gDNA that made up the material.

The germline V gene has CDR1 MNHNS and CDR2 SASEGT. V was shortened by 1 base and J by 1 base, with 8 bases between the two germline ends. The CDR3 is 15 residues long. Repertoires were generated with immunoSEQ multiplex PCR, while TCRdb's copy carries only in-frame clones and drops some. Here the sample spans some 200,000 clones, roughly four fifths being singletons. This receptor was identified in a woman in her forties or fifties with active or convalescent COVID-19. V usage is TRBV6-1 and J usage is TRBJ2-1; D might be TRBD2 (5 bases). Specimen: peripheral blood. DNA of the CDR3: TGTGCCAGCAGTGAAGATGAGGGTTCCTACAATGAGCAGTTCTTC. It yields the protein CASSEDEGSYNEQFF.